This T cell receptor beta chain was retrieved from a study of T cell responses to AZD1222 COVID-19 vaccine. Study information: Pooled together were second doses at about 4 or about 12 weeks.

Measured with immunoSEQ multiplex PCR; TCRdb has only the in-frame clones, and not every one. The sample lists 90,000 to 150,000 clones; roughly 88% were seen once. Regarding the study as a whole: White British people made up most donors, females outnumbered males, and clonal diversity was possibly underestimated.

Turning to this clone: Its antigen is unidentified.

The ends lost 2 bases at V and 6 bases at J; junction bases unmatched: 9. The germline gives CDR1 SGHAT, CDR2 FQDESV (reference sequence). The CDR3 has 16 amino acids. This sequence was found in an adult in good health. Sequenced here: peripheral blood, sampled on day 0 of AZD1222 vaccination. The chain combines TRBV11-1 with TRBJ2-7; 11 positions match TRBD2. The CDR3 DNA is TGTGCCAGCAGCTTAACGTCGTTAGCGGGGGGGCGCGAGCAGTACTTC. It encodes CASSLTSLAGGREQYF.